This T cell receptor beta chain emerged from a study of CD8 T cells in Susac syndrome. It was with random hexamers that 0.5 to 1 ug RNA was reverse transcribed. Amplification of TCR beta CDR3 spanned 54 Vbeta and 13 Jbeta via immunoSEQ multiplex PCR. MiXCR was run by TCRdb on the immunoSEQ multiplex PCR reads, yielding one entry per CDR3 protein. The table lists fewer than 350,000 distinct CDR3 sequences, about 88% of them singletons. V lost 9 bases to trimming and J lost 0 bases, with 12 bases between them. The CDR3 contains 15 residues. Germline V gives CDR1 MNHEY, CDR2 SVGEGT. Sequencing of TCR beta was carried out in blood CD8+ and CD4+ T cells. In contrast to the negatively isolated CD8+ and CD4+ T cells, TEMRA cells were FACS-enriched.

V and J are TRBV6-2 or TRBV6-3 and TRBJ2-6; TRBD1 or TRBD2 may be the D gene (5 bases each). This TCR was sampled from a human donor with multiple sclerosis. The sequenced sample consisted of CD8+ T cells from PBMCs. CDR3 protein: CASEEGNSGANVLTF. The CDR3 DNA reads TGTGCCAGTGAAGAGGGGAACTCTGGGGCCAACGTCCTGACTTTC.